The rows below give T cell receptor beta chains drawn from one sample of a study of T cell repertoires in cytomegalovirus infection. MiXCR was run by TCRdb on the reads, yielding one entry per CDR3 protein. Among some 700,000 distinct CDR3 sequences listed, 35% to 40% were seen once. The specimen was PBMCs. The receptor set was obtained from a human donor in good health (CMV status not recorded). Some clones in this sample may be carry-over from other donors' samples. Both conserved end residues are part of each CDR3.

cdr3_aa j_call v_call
CASSSAGAISNQPQHF TRBJ1-5 TRBV12-3/TRBV12-4
CASSIKREAYNEQFF TRBJ2-1 TRBV19
CSARDRTGTQPQHF TRBJ1-5 TRBV20-1
CASSSTPSGSYTDTQYF TRBJ2-3 TRBV7-9
CASSSQFSGSAGETQYF TRBJ2-5 TRBV7-2
CASSRGAQEAFF TRBJ1-1 TRBV5-1
CATYPLGVGTEAFF TRBJ1-1 TRBV6-1
CASSSMSSYEQYF TRBJ2-7 TRBV7-6
CASSDPTGGLRTEAFF TRBJ1-1 TRBV10-2
CASSAAGRSTNSPLHF TRBJ1-6 TRBV5-1
CASSSRGSQVSYEQYF TRBJ2-7 TRBV6-6
CASSQATSSGGSTDTQYF TRBJ2-3 TRBV4-1
CSAPSGDTQYF TRBJ2-3 TRBV20-1
CASSFEPGLANPYNEQIF TRBJ2-1 TRBV11-1
CASSLDGQTPLHF TRBJ1-6 TRBV12-3/TRBV12-4
CSARTSGGNTEAFF TRBJ1-1 TRBV20-1
CASSRTGVDIQYF TRBJ2-4 TRBV27
CASSLYRGLNSPLNF TRBJ1-6 TRBV4-1
CASSDGKDEQFF TRBJ2-1 TRBV19
CASRDRAPYGYTF TRBJ1-2 TRBV2
CASSRTGAETQYF TRBJ2-5 TRBV12-3/TRBV12-4
CAMGGQGGGEQYF TRBJ2-7 TRBV6-1
CASSQGGVSSYGYTF TRBJ1-2 TRBV28
CASSRPGGLRHPQHF TRBJ1-5 TRBV28
CASTSRELNTEAYF TRBJ1-1 TRBV12-3/TRBV12-4
CASSLGGGQGPEKLFF TRBJ1-4 TRBV12-3/TRBV12-4